The present entry profiles one TCR beta chain with its context. Its antigen remains unknown. The entry originates in a study of T cell responses to AZD1222 COVID-19 vaccine. Overall study results and limits: Only 5 or 6 individuals given AZD1222 were seropositive at baseline.

Germline-derived CDR1 and CDR2 are LNHDA and SQIVND (reference sequence). Trimming took 4 bases from V and 5 from J; bases not matched to a gene: 18. The CDR3 sequence is 19 residues long. Clones were sequenced by immunoSEQ multiplex PCR, and TCRdb holds only the in-frame ones, with some missing. The sample has roughly 80,000 clones, approximately 88% seen once. This sequence originates from an adult who received the AZD1222 COVID-19 vaccine. The chain joins TRBV19 to TRBJ2-5; 11 bases map to TRBD2. This material consisted of peripheral blood, taken 28 days after the second AZD1222 dose. Here the CDR3 reads CASSSLLLAGGPIEETQYF. In DNA form, the CDR3 reads TGTGCCAGTAGTAGCCTCCTCTTAGCGGGGGGGCCCATTGAGGAGACCCAGTACTTC. The full variable domain, completed using reference TRBV19 and TRBJ2-5, is DGGITQSPKYLFRKEGQNVTLSCEQNLNHDAMYWYRQDPGQGLRLIYYSQIVNDFQKGDIAEGYSVSREKKESFPLTVTSAQKNPTAFYLCASSSLLLAGGPIEETQYFGPGTRLLVL.